This is a list of T cell receptor beta chains from one sample in a study of immune cell composition in non-small cell lung cancer. Clones were read by immunoSEQ multiplex PCR, and TCRdb kept only the in-frame ones, dropping some. Here the sample spans around 4,600 clones, around four fifths being singletons. The specimen was lung tumor tissue. The receptors originated from a human donor with non-small cell lung cancer. Both conserved end residues are part of each CDR3. A D gene is named only where the DNA matches it firmly. Only part of the rows carry a size: once, few, many, or a class if the clone is expanded.

J gene: TRBJ2-5; V gene: TRBV5-4; clone size: few; CDR3 length: 16; D gene: -; CDR3 DNA: TGTGCCAGCAGCTTGGGAGGACAAGTCTCTTCAGAGACCCAGTACTTC; CDR3 protein: CASSLGGQVSSETQYF
J gene: TRBJ2-3; V gene: TRBV11-2; clone size: once; CDR3 length: 17; D gene: TRBD1; CDR3 DNA: TGTGCCAGCAGCTCTCGGACAGGGACGAAGTGGACAGATACGCAGTATTTT; CDR3 protein: CASSSRTGTKWTDTQYF
J gene: TRBJ2-7; V gene: TRBV6-1; clone size: -; CDR3 length: 15; D gene: -; CDR3 DNA: TGTGCCAGCAGTTTAACCGTAGCGGACTCCTACGAGCAGTACTTC; CDR3 protein: CASSLTVADSYEQYF
J gene: TRBJ1-2; V gene: TRBV11-1; clone size: -; CDR3 length: 15; D gene: -; CDR3 DNA: TGTGCCAGCAGCTTATCAGACCCAGCGCCCTATGGCTACACCTTC; CDR3 protein: CASSLSDPAPYGYTF
J gene: TRBJ2-4; V gene: TRBV11-2; clone size: few; CDR3 length: 12; D gene: -; CDR3 DNA: TGTGCCAGCAGCATTAGCGGTAACATTCAGTACTTC; CDR3 protein: CASSISGNIQYF
J gene: TRBJ2-7; V gene: TRBV5-5; clone size: -; CDR3 length: 12; D gene: -; CDR3 DNA: TGTGCCAGCAGCTTACAGGGCTACGAGCAGTACTTC; CDR3 protein: CASSLQGYEQYF
J gene: TRBJ2-7; V gene: TRBV7-2; clone size: -; CDR3 length: 13; D gene: -; CDR3 DNA: TGTGCCAGCAGCTTAGAGGGGTGGAACGAGCAGTACTTC; CDR3 protein: CASSLEGWNEQYF
J gene: TRBJ2-1; V gene: TRBV27; clone size: -; CDR3 length: 17; D gene: TRBD2; CDR3 DNA: TGTGCCAGCAGTTTATACCAAGGTAGCGGGAAGTTCAATGAGCAGTTCTTC; CDR3 protein: CASSLYQGSGKFNEQFF
J gene: TRBJ2-6; V gene: TRBV28; clone size: -; CDR3 length: 15; D gene: -; CDR3 DNA: TGTGCCAGCAGTTTCCAGGGTCTCTTGGCCAACGTCCTGACTTTC; CDR3 protein: CASSFQGLLANVLTF
J gene: TRBJ2-1; V gene: TRBV28; clone size: once; CDR3 length: 16; D gene: TRBD2; CDR3 DNA: TGTGCCAGCAGTCTACTAGCGGGAGTATCTTACAATGAGCAGTTCTTC; CDR3 protein: CASSLLAGVSYNEQFF
J gene: TRBJ2-1; V gene: TRBV6-6; clone size: -; CDR3 length: 15; D gene: TRBD1; CDR3 DNA: TGTGCCAGCGGTTTGGGACAGGCCGCCAGGAATGAGCAGTTCTTC; CDR3 protein: CASGLGQAARNEQFF
J gene: TRBJ2-2; V gene: TRBV7-3; clone size: -; CDR3 length: 16; D gene: TRBD1; CDR3 DNA: TGTGCCAGCAGCTTAAGTCCGGCAGGGGGCACCGGGGAGCTGTTTTTT; CDR3 protein: CASSLSPAGGTGELFF
J gene: TRBJ2-5; V gene: TRBV5-1; clone size: -; CDR3 length: 14; D gene: -; CDR3 DNA: TGCGCCAGCAGCTTGGATCCCAGTCAAGAGACCCAGTACTTC; CDR3 protein: CASSLDPSQETQYF
J gene: TRBJ2-6; V gene: TRBV19; clone size: -; CDR3 length: 17; D gene: -; CDR3 DNA: TGTGCCAGTAGTATCTTCCTAGGGAGCTCTGGGGCCAACGTCCTGACTTTC; CDR3 protein: CASSIFLGSSGANVLTF
J gene: TRBJ2-5; V gene: TRBV19; clone size: -; CDR3 length: 12; D gene: -; CDR3 DNA: TGTGCCAGTATGCGGGAAGGAGAGACCCAGTACTTC; CDR3 protein: CASMREGETQYF
J gene: TRBJ1-5; V gene: TRBV5-6; clone size: -; CDR3 length: 16; D gene: -; CDR3 DNA: TGTGCCAGCAGCCTGAGCGGGGAAAGGGTGGATCAGCCCCAGCATTTT; CDR3 protein: CASSLSGERVDQPQHF
J gene: TRBJ1-6; V gene: TRBV4-3; clone size: -; CDR3 length: 16; D gene: -; CDR3 DNA: TGCGCCAGCAGCCAAGATATATTGGACATTAATTCACCCCTCCACTTT; CDR3 protein: CASSQDILDINSPLHF
J gene: TRBJ1-3; V gene: TRBV6-1; clone size: large; CDR3 length: 16; D gene: -; CDR3 DNA: TGTGCCAGCAGTGAAGGGGCATACAGCTCTGGAAACACCATATATTTT; CDR3 protein: CASSEGAYSSGNTIYF
J gene: TRBJ1-3; V gene: TRBV28; clone size: -; CDR3 length: 15; D gene: -; CDR3 DNA: TGTGCCAGCAGTCCATCATATAGCTCTGGAAACACCATATATTTT; CDR3 protein: CASSPSYSSGNTIYF
J gene: TRBJ2-7; V gene: TRBV5-1; clone size: -; CDR3 length: 14; D gene: -; CDR3 DNA: TGCGCCAGCAGCTTACAGGGGCCGGAGGGCGAGCAGTACTTC; CDR3 protein: CASSLQGPEGEQYF
J gene: TRBJ2-5; V gene: TRBV28; clone size: -; CDR3 length: 15; D gene: TRBD2; CDR3 DNA: TGTGCCAGCGGTATAGCGGGGGGGTCATTGGAGACCCAGTACTTC; CDR3 protein: CASGIAGGSLETQYF
J gene: TRBJ2-1; V gene: TRBV7-3; clone size: -; CDR3 length: 14; D gene: -; CDR3 DNA: TGTGCCAGCAGCTTGGGAGGAGGATACAATGAGCAGTTCTTC; CDR3 protein: CASSLGGGYNEQFF
J gene: TRBJ1-2; V gene: TRBV30; clone size: few; CDR3 length: 15; D gene: -; CDR3 DNA: TGTGCCTGGAGTGGATCCGGGATTTCGTTAAATGGCTACACCTTC; CDR3 protein: CAWSGSGISLNGYTF
J gene: TRBJ2-3; V gene: TRBV7-9; clone size: -; CDR3 length: 14; D gene: -; CDR3 DNA: TGTGCCAGCAGCCTGACAGTTAGCACAGATACGCAGTATTTT; CDR3 protein: CASSLTVSTDTQYF
J gene: TRBJ2-4; V gene: TRBV25-1; clone size: -; CDR3 length: 14; D gene: -; CDR3 DNA: TGTGCCAGCAGTGATGGCGGGGCTCGAGGTATTCAGTACTTC; CDR3 protein: CASSDGGARGIQYF